The rows below give T cell receptor beta chains drawn from one sample of a study of blood T cell repertoires in COVID-19. Using immunoSEQ multiplex PCR, the repertoire was profiled, and TCRdb retains in-frame clones only, with some absent. The sample carries about 380,000 clones, around nine tenths recorded once. Sequenced sample: PBMCs or T cells enriched from blood (not recorded which). The source is a young woman who had recovered from COVID-19. Each CDR3 is given with its conserved first and last residue. The D gene is left open where the match is weak. Size values are once, few and many counts, or a class for expanded clones, and some rows have none.

>TRBV5-1|.|TRBJ1-6|.
CASSLDRAYNSPLHF
TGCGCCAGCAGCTTGGACAGGGCCTATAATTCACCCCTCCACTTT
>TRBV6-5|.|TRBJ1-5|.
CASSSLRKGSNQPQHF
TGTGCCAGCAGTTCCCTGCGTAAGGGGAGCAATCAGCCCCAGCATTTT
>TRBV5-4|TRBD1|TRBJ1-4|.
CASSSRTGNNEKLFF
TGTGCCAGCAGCTCTCGGACAGGAAATAATGAAAAACTGTTTTTT
>TRBV3-1/TRBV3-2|TRBD2|TRBJ2-3|few
CASSQGGGAQDTQYF
TGTGCCAGCAGCCAGGGCGGGGGGGCCCAAGATACGCAGTATTTT
>TRBV18|TRBD1|TRBJ1-2|.
CASSTYSDRGNGYTF
TGTGCCAGCTCAACCTATTCGGACAGGGGGAACGGCTACACCTTC
>TRBV28|.|TRBJ1-5|.
CASSSQAGESWQPQHF
TGTGCCAGCAGTTCTCAGGCCGGCGAGTCTTGGCAGCCCCAGCATTTT
>TRBV7-9|TRBD1|TRBJ2-7|.
CASSMDRGFNEQYF
TGTGCCAGCAGCATGGACAGGGGATTCAACGAGCAGTACTTC
>TRBV4-1|.|TRBJ2-1|.
CASSQDGVTEQFF
TGCGCCAGCAGCCAAGATGGAGTCACTGAGCAGTTCTTC
>TRBV19|.|TRBJ2-2|.
CASRPANTGELFF
TGTGCCAGTAGACCAGCGAACACCGGGGAGCTGTTTTTT
>TRBV5-1|TRBD1|TRBJ1-1|.
CASRDRGPSEAFF
TGCGCCAGCCGGGACAGGGGACCATCTGAAGCTTTCTTT
>TRBV7-2|.|TRBJ2-6|.
CASTRGVRGDGANVLTF
TGTGCCAGCACCAGAGGTGTCAGGGGGGATGGGGCCAACGTCCTGACTTTC